This is a list of T cell receptor beta chains from one sample in a study of molecular identifiers for immune sequencing clone quantification. TCRdb passed the PCR reads through MiXCR, listing each CDR3 protein once. The data hold under 800,000 distinct CDR3 sequences, with 25% observed a single time. Sample: naive CD8+ T cells from blood, with Jurkat cell RNA spiked in. The source of these receptors is a human donor in good health. Some libraries in this study had Jurkat cell RNA spiked in. The CDR3 runs from the conserved cysteine through the conserved F or W. Fields, in order: clone size, D gene, V gene, J gene, CDR3 protein, CDR3 DNA. D genes are given only for firm matches. Where a row states a size, it is once, few, many or the class of an expanded clone; other rows omit it.

>few|TRBD1|TRBV7-9|TRBJ2-5
CASAKDRGGEETQYF
TGTGCCAGCGCCAAGGACAGGGGCGGGGAGGAGACCCAGTACTTC
>few|NA|TRBV12-3/TRBV12-4|TRBJ2-2
CASSFPPRTGELFF
TGTGCCAGCAGTTTCCCTCCGAGAACCGGGGAGCTGTTTTTT
>NA|NA|TRBV7-8|TRBJ2-7
CASSFDYASSYEQYF
TGTGCCAGCAGCTTCGACTACGCTAGCTCCTACGAGCAGTACTTC
>few|TRBD1|TRBV4-2|TRBJ2-7
CASSHSGTADYEQYF
TGTGCCAGCAGCCACTCCGGGACAGCGGACTACGAGCAGTACTTC
>many|NA|TRBV12-3/TRBV12-4|TRBJ1-1
CASSSTPGATEAFF
TGTGCCAGCAGTTCAACCCCAGGGGCTACTGAAGCTTTCTTT
>few|TRBD2|TRBV5-4|TRBJ2-2
CASSLVAGGRTGELFF
TGTGCCAGCAGCTTGGTCGCGGGGGGGCGCACCGGGGAGCTGTTTTTT
>many|NA|TRBV7-9|TRBJ2-7
CASSLGAADEQYF
TGTGCCAGCAGCCTCGGCGCTGCGGACGAGCAGTACTTC
>NA|TRBD1|TRBV14|TRBJ2-1
CASSPRTGPVSNEQFF
TGTGCCAGCAGCCCCCGGACAGGCCCTGTTAGCAATGAGCAGTTCTTC
>NA|NA|TRBV7-2|TRBJ2-1
CASSGQEDNEQFF
TGTGCCTCCTCCGGGCAGGAGGACAATGAGCAGTTCTTC
>NA|NA|TRBV19|TRBJ1-2
CASSQLSNYGYTF
TGTGCCAGTAGTCAACTATCTAACTATGGCTACACCTTC
>NA|TRBD2|TRBV6-1|TRBJ2-5
CACTSFRLAMETQYF
TGTGCCTGCACTTCATTTAGACTAGCGATGGAGACCCAGTACTTC
>NA|NA|TRBV7-9|TRBJ2-5
CASSPSGAETQYF
TGTGCCAGCAGCCCTTCCGGGGCGGAGACCCAGTACTTC
>many|NA|TRBV4-3|TRBJ2-7
CASSQDIGTPTYEQYF
TGCGCCAGCAGCCAAGATATAGGGACACCGACCTACGAGCAGTACTTC
>many|NA|TRBV28|TRBJ2-1
CASSAYRSLSYNEQFF
TGTGCCAGCAGCGCCTACAGGTCCCTGTCCTACAATGAGCAGTTCTTC
>NA|NA|TRBV6-5|TRBJ2-1
CASRSRPLVADSYNEQFF
TGTGCCAGCAGGTCCCGTCCCCTGGTTGCGGACTCCTACAATGAGCAGTTCTTC
>NA|TRBD1|TRBV12-3/TRBV12-4|TRBJ2-4
CASRSGQDENIQYF
TGTGCCAGCAGGAGCGGACAGGACGAAAACATTCAGTACTTC
>NA|TRBD2|TRBV4-2|TRBJ2-2
CASSQGPSGTNTGELFF
TGTGCCAGCAGCCAAGGCCCTAGCGGGACGAACACCGGGGAGCTGTTTTTT
>many|TRBD1|TRBV7-9|TRBJ1-4
CASSLVVKTGTANEKLFF
TGTGCCAGCAGCTTAGTGGTTAAAACCGGGACAGCTAATGAAAAACTGTTTTTT
>NA|NA|TRBV7-9|TRBJ2-5
CASSGVGETQYF
TGTGCCAGCAGCGGGGTGGGAGAGACCCAGTACTTC
>many|NA|TRBV5-4|TRBJ1-1
CASSLRSATEAFF
TGTGCCAGCAGCTTGCGTTCAGCCACTGAAGCTTTCTTT
>NA|NA|TRBV27|TRBJ2-3
CANSIAPVRDTQYF
TGTGCCAACAGTATCGCCCCAGTCAGAGATACGCAGTATTTT
>many|TRBD1|TRBV11-2|TRBJ2-1
CASSLHRDRANEQFF
TGTGCCAGCAGCCTTCACCGGGACAGGGCAAATGAGCAGTTCTTC
>NA|NA|TRBV5-3|TRBJ1-2
CASSLSGTNYGYTF
TGTGCCAGCAGCTTGTCCGGGACCAACTATGGCTACACCTTC
>few|NA|TRBV12-3/TRBV12-4|TRBJ1-2
CASSLDGSGGWGYTF
TGTGCCAGCAGTTTGGATGGGTCTGGAGGCTGGGGCTACACCTTC